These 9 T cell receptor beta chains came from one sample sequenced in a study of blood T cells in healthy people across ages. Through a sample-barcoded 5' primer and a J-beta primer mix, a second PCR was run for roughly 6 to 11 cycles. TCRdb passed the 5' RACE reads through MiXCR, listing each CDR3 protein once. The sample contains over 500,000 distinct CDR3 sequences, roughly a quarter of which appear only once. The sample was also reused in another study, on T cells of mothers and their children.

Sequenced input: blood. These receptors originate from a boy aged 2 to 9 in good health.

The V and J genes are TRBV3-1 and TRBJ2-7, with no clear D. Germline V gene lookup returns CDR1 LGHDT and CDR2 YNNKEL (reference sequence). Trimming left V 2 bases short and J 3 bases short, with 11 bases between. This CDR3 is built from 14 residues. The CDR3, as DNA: TGTGCCAGCAGCCAACGTGACAAGGTCTACGAGCAGTACTTC. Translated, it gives CASSQRDKVYEQYF.

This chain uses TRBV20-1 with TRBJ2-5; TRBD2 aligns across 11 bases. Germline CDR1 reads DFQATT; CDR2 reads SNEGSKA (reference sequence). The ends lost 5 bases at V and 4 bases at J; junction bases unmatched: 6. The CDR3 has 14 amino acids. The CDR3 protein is CSARSGGASETQYF. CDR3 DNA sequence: TGCAGTGCTCGTAGCGGGGGGGCCTCAGAGACCCAGTACTTC.

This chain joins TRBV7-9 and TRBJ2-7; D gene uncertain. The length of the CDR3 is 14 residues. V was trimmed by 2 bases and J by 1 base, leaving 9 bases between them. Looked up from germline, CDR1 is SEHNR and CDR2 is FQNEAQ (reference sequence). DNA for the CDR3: TGTGCCAGCAGCTTATTGCGTGATTCCTACGAGCAGTACTTC. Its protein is CASSLLRDSYEQYF.

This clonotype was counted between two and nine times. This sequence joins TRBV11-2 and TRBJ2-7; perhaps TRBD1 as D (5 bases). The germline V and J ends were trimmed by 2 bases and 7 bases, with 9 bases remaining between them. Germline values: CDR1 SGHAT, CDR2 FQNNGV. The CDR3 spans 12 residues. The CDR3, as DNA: TGTGCCAGCAGCTTACAGGGAAGGGAGCAGTACTTC. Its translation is CASSLQGREQYF.

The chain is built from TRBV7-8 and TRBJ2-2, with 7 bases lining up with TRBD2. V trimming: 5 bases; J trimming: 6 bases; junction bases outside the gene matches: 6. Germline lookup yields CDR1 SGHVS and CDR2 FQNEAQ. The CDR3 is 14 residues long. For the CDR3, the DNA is TGTGCCAGCAGCGGCCAGCGGGGCCCCGGGGAGCTGTTTTTT. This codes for CASSGQRGPGELFF.

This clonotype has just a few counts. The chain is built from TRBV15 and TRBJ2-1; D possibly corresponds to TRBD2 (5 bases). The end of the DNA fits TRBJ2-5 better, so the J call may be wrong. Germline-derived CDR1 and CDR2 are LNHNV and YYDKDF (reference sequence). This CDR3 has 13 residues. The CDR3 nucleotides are TGTGCCACCAGCAGAGAGGAGGTGGAGACCCAGTACTTC. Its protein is CATSREEVETQYF.

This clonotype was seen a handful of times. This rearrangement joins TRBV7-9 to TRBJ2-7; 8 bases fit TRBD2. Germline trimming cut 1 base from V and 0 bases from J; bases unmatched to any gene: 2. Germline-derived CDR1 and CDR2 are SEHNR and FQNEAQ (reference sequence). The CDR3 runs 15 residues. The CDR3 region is CASSLELAVSYEQYF. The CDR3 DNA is TGTGCCAGCAGCTTAGAACTAGCGGTCTCCTACGAGCAGTACTTC. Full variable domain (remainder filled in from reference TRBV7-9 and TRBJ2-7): DTGVSQNPRHKITKRGQNVTFRCDPISEHNRLYWYRQTLGQGPEFLTYFQNEAQLEKSRLLSDRFSAERPKGSFSTLEIQRTEQGDSAMYLCASSLELAVSYEQYFGPGTRLTVT.

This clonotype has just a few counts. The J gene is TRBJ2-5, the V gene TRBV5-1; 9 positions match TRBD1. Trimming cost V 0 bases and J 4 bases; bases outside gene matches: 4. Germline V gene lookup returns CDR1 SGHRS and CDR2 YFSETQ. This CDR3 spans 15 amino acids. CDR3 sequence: CASSLATGGLETQYF. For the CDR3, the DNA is TGCGCCAGCAGCTTGGCCACAGGGGGCCTAGAGACCCAGTACTTC.

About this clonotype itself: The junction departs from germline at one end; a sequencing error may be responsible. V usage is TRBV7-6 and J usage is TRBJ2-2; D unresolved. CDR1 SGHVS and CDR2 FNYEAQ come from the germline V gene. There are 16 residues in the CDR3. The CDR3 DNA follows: TGTGCCGGCAGCTCTACCGACTCCCGAAACACCGGGGAGCTGTTTTTT. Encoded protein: CAGSSTDSRNTGELFF.